This T cell receptor (beta chain) emerged from a study of T-cell reconstitution after alpha-beta-depleted transplantation in children. Preparation of the TCRbeta library involved a method that used unique molecular identifiers. TCRdb re-analysed the PCR reads in MiXCR, keeping a single row per CDR3 protein. The sample gives a few hundred thousand distinct CDR3 sequences, around 15% of which show up once; around 30% is in the top ten. Trimming removed 1 base at V and 3 bases at J, with 22 bases between. The CDR3 loop spans 18 amino acids. From germline, CDR1 is LGHNA and CDR2 YSLEER. Sample: PBMCs, mostly from graft donor cells, taken 360 days after TCRalphabeta/CD19-depleted stem cell transplant. This sequence joins TRBV4-3 and TRBJ2-7; unclear D gene. The receptor was isolated from a boy under two years old who had a stem cell transplant for Wiskott-Aldrich syndrome, so the T cells may come from the graft donor. CDR3: CASSQGVNGPPPFYEQYF. The CDR3 DNA reads as TGCGCCAGCAGCCAAGGGGTAAACGGACCCCCTCCTTTCTACGAGCAGTACTTC.